The subject of this entry is one T cell receptor beta chain. CDR3 length: 15 residues. CDR1 is SGHKS and CDR2 is YYEKEE in the germline V gene (reference sequence). The ends lost 3 bases at V and 4 bases at J; junction bases unmatched: 8. These data come from a study of blood T cell repertoires in COVID-19. Study-wide background: Some COVID-19 samples were acute and others convalescent; all came from the United States, Italy and Spain. PBMCs, B-cell-depleted T cells, or T cells provided the cDNA or gDNA that made up the material.

As handled by the study authors: Amplification of reference gene primers provided the estimated nucleated cell counts. The data were produced by immunoSEQ multiplex PCR, yet TCRdb's version contains in-frame clones alone and is incomplete. The V and J calls and clone size are taken from that table; D and trimming were inferred from the DNA. This sample has 250,000 or so clones, with 84% found just once. Sequences were obtained from peripheral blood. The genes are TRBV5-5 and TRBJ1-1; TRBD1 agrees at 8 bases. This receptor was taken from a man aged 55 to 70 with acute or convalescent COVID-19. The DNA for the CDR3 is TGTGCCAGCAGCTGGTTACAGGGGGGGACCACTGAAGCTTTCTTT. The encoded protein is CASSWLQGGTTEAFF.